The 29 T cell receptor beta chains below all came from one sample that was sequenced in a study of blood T cells in healthy people across ages. Together with a sample-barcoded 5' primer, a J-beta primer mix was included in a second PCR lasting about 6 to 11 cycles. TCRdb re-analysed the 5' RACE reads in MiXCR, keeping a single row per CDR3 protein. The sample carries 910,000 or so distinct CDR3 sequences, 45% to 60% recorded once. The source material was blood. These receptor sequences come from a woman in her fifties or sixties in good health.

The chain links TRBV13 to TRBJ2-2; unclear D gene. Germline CDR1 is PRHDT and CDR2 is FYEKMQ (reference sequence). Trimming pared 1 base from V and 7 bases from J, leaving 16 bases between. This CDR3 contains 16 residues. DNA of the CDR3: TGTGCCAGCAGCTTAGTCGGAACGCTTGGTTTCGGGGAGCTGTTTTTT. It specifies CASSLVGTLGFGELFF.

This clonotype was seen only a few times. This chain joins TRBV28 and TRBJ2-7; unclear D gene. Trimming took off 3 bases at V and 3 bases at J, with 12 bases between the two ends. Germline V lookup: CDR1 MDHEN, CDR2 SYDVKM. The CDR3 length is 14 residues. The CDR3 DNA reads TGTGCCAGCAGTTTCACCGGTGGGGACTACGAGCAGTACTTC. Its protein is CASSFTGGDYEQYF.

The rearrangement uses TRBV20-1 and TRBJ2-1, with 10 bases that match TRBD2. Germline trimming cut 3 bases from V and 4 bases from J; bases unmatched to any gene: 6. The CDR3 totals 15 residues. The germline gives CDR1 DFQATT, CDR2 SNEGSKA (reference sequence). In DNA, the CDR3 is TGCAGTGCTAGCTATCCGGGACTAGCGTACAATGAGCAGTTCTTC. It is translated as CSASYPGLAYNEQFF.

This clonotype was seen a few times. The V gene is TRBV6-5, the J gene TRBJ1-1, with no clear D. V was shortened by 5 bases and J by 2 bases, with 9 bases between the two germline ends. From germline, CDR1 is MNHEY and CDR2 SVGAGI. The CDR3 loop spans 13 amino acids. The CDR3 spells CASSDTANTEAFF. The CDR3 nucleotides read TGTGCCAGCAGTGACACCGCCAACACTGAAGCTTTCTTT.

The chain recombines TRBV28 with TRBJ2-5; 10 bases match TRBD1. The CDR3 is 13 amino acids. With 10 bases clipped from V and 5 bases from J, the junction kept 7 bases outside the gene matches. The germline gives CDR1 MDHEN, CDR2 SYDVKM. The DNA for the CDR3 is TGTGCCATCGCCGGGACAGGGGTGGAGACCCAGTACTTC. Its protein is CAIAGTGVETQYF.

This clonotype was picked up one time. The rearrangement joins TRBV3-1 to TRBJ2-4, with TRBD1 matching over 9 bases. CDR1 and CDR2 from the germline V gene are LGHDT and YNNKEL (reference sequence). V shed 3 bases and J 13 bases; nucleotides not matched to a gene: 13. This CDR3 is 15 amino acids long. The CDR3 DNA sequence: TGTGCCAGCAGCCACGCCGGGACAGGGAACAATGAGCAGTACTTC. Its protein product is CASSHAGTGNNEQYF.

Many counts were recorded for this clonotype. The rearrangement links TRBV6-1 to TRBJ2-3; 8 bases fit TRBD1. V dropped 6 bases and J dropped 4; count of bases not matched to a gene: 9. The CDR3 is 15 residues long. Germline loops: CDR1 MNHNS, CDR2 SASEGT. The CDR3 loop reads CASSPDRGSADTQYF. In DNA form, the CDR3 reads TGTGCCAGCAGCCCCGACAGGGGATCGGCAGATACGCAGTATTTT.

A remark on this clonotype: At one of its ends the junction is not consistent with the germline gene, which may arise from a read error. The V and J genes are TRBV29-1 and TRBJ2-5; D remains unclear. The CDR3 is made up of 13 amino acids. From germline, CDR1 is SQVTM and CDR2 ANQGSEA. Here the CDR3 reads CNVAWALQETQYF. DNA of the CDR3: TGCAACGTTGCATGGGCACTACAAGAGACCCAGTACTTC.

This clonotype was detected a few times. The V call is TRBV7-2, the J call TRBJ1-6; D not certain. This CDR3 spans 13 amino acids. Trimming took 4 bases from V and 7 from J, leaving 8 bases between them. CDR1 and CDR2 from the germline V gene are SGHTA and FQGNSA. CDR3 DNA sequence: TGTGCCAGCAGCTCCGGGTCCAATTCACCCCTCCACTTT. This gives the protein CASSSGSNSPLHF.

This sequence joins TRBV18 and TRBJ2-5; 9 bases fit TRBD2. The V gene's germline CDR1 is KGHSH and CDR2 LQKENI. The CDR3 has 16 residues. The ends lost 2 bases at V and 7 bases at J; junction bases unmatched: 11. The CDR3 sequence: CASSPSGTSSFGTQYF. The CDR3 region has the DNA TGTGCCAGCTCACCATCCGGGACTAGCAGCTTTGGGACCCAGTACTTC.

This clonotype was observed a few times. The gene calls are TRBV12-3 or TRBV12-4 and TRBJ2-5; D is perhaps TRBD2 (6 bases). The CDR3 runs to 15 residues. V lost 5 bases, J lost 4 bases, and 17 bases lay in between. CDR3 sequence: CASSIEAGSGETQYF. The CDR3 nucleotides are TGTGCCAGCAGTATAGAAGCCGGGAGCGGAGAGACCCAGTACTTC.

The genes are TRBV5-1 and TRBJ2-1; 13 bases match TRBD2. V lost 4 bases, J lost 10 bases, and 8 bases stayed unmatched. The CDR3 has 15 residues. Germline V gene lookup returns CDR1 SGHRS and CDR2 YFSETQ. CDR3 coding DNA: TGCGCCAGCAGCCCGTCCGGGACTAGCGGGATCGAGCAGTTCTTC. Its protein product is CASSPSGTSGIEQFF.

V gene TRBV20-1 combines with J gene TRBJ2-5; tentative D call: TRBD1 (6 bases). Looked up from germline, CDR1 is DFQATT and CDR2 is SNEGSKA (reference sequence). V was pared by 5 bases and J by 0 bases, with 13 bases between. This CDR3 is 14 amino acids long. This chain's CDR3 is CSARVRGNQETQYF. CDR3 in DNA: TGCAGTGCTCGAGTAAGGGGGAACCAAGAGACCCAGTACTTC.

As regards this clonotype: Sequence at one end of the junction differs from germline and may be a read error. The J gene is TRBJ2-1, the V gene TRBV20-1; D is undetermined. CDR1 is DFQATT and CDR2 is SNEGSKA in the germline V gene (reference sequence). The CDR3 is made up of 10 amino acids. CDR3 sequence reads: CSCVGNEQFF. In nucleotides, the CDR3 is TGTTCATGCGTAGGCAATGAGCAGTTCTTC.

This clonotype occurred a few times. The rearrangement uses TRBV2 and TRBJ1-5; tentatively, D is TRBD1 (6 bases). The V gene lost 4 bases and the J gene lost 2 bases, with 9 bases spanning the gap. This CDR3 comprises 14 residues. Germline V gives CDR1 SNHLY, CDR2 FYNNEI. CDR3 sequence: CASSAQGGNQPQHF. CDR3 DNA: TGTGCCAGCAGTGCACAGGGAGGCAATCAGCCCCAGCATTTT.

V and J are TRBV7-3 and TRBJ2-3; 9 bases agree with TRBD1. CDR1 SGHTA and CDR2 FQGTGA come from the germline V gene. V shed 1 base, J shed 3 bases, and the junction held 5 bases outside the gene matches. The CDR3 consists of 16 residues. CDR3 nucleotides: TGTGCCAGCAGCTTAAGTAGAGGGACAGGGACAGATACGCAGTATTTT. Residues: CASSLSRGTGTDTQYF.

The chain combines TRBV20-1 with TRBJ2-3, with TRBD2 as a possible D gene (6 bases). CDR3 length equals 15 residues. Germline CDR1 DFQATT, CDR2 SNEGSKA (reference sequence). V lost 5 bases, J lost 0 bases, and 15 bases lay in between. Here the CDR3 DNA reads TGCAGTGCTTCCCCCGGCGGGGTTAGCACAGATACGCAGTATTTT. This translates into CSASPGGVSTDTQYF.

This clonotype was counted a single time. The chain couples TRBV29-1 to TRBJ2-7; 7 positions agree with TRBD2. The CDR3 length is 14 residues. Looked up from germline, CDR1 is SQVTM and CDR2 is ANQGSEA. CDR3 sequence: CAGRGRDPSYEQYF. The CDR3 DNA reads TGCGCGGGGAGAGGGAGGGACCCCTCCTACGAGCAGTACTTC.

V and J are TRBV9 and TRBJ2-5; D is unclear. The J call is in doubt because the DNA end fits TRBJ2-4 better. CDR3 length equals 12 residues. Germline CDR1 is SGDLS and CDR2 is YYNGEE. The CDR3 sequence is CASSVNENIQYF. The DNA of the CDR3 is TGTGCCAGCAGCGTAAACGAGAACATTCAGTACTTC.

The chain is built from TRBV7-9 and TRBJ1-4; D may be TRBD1 (6 bases). V lost 7 bases to trimming and J lost 3 bases, with 9 bases between them. Germline V gives CDR1 SEHNR, CDR2 FQNEAQ (reference sequence). The CDR3 totals 13 residues. CDR3 region: CASTRTANEKLFF. CDR3 nucleotides: TGTGCCAGCACAAGGACAGCTAATGAAAAACTGTTTTTT. The full variable domain, with the rest looked up from reference TRBV7-9 and TRBJ1-4, is DTGVSQNPRHKITKRGQNVTFRCDPISEHNRLYWYRQTLGQGPEFLTYFQNEAQLEKSRLLSDRFSAERPKGSFSTLEIQRTEQGDSAMYLCASTRTANEKLFFGSGTQLSVL.

There are a few counts of this clonotype. This chain uses TRBV6-1 with TRBJ2-1, with D unclear. The CDR3 is 14 amino acids. Looked up from germline, CDR1 is MNHNS and CDR2 is SASEGT. Trimming removed 2 bases from V and 6 bases from J, with 11 bases in between. CDR3 nucleotides: TGTGCCAGCAGTGAAACTTCGGTGGCCAATGAGCAGTTCTTC. It specifies CASSETSVANEQFF.

The CDR3 DNA reads as TGTGCCAGCAGTTTAGGGCTTGGACCCCTCCACTTT. Protein sequence: CASSLGLGPLHF. V is TRBV12-3 or TRBV12-4 and J is TRBJ1-6; D gene unclear. The CDR3 runs 12 residues. Between the trimmed V and J ends, which lost 1 base and 12 bases, there was a span of 7 bases.

A single count supports this clonotype. This sequence joins TRBV7-8 and TRBJ1-1, with a possible D match to TRBD1 (6 bases). V gave up 5 bases and J gave up 2 bases, with 12 bases separating them. The germline V gene encodes CDR1 SGHVS and CDR2 FQNEAQ. This CDR3 is 14 amino acids long. The CDR3 reads CASSRNRDNTEAFF. CDR3 nucleotide sequence: TGTGCCAGCAGCCGCAACAGGGACAACACTGAAGCTTTCTTT. The full variable domain, with the rest looked up from reference TRBV7-8 and TRBJ1-1, is GAGVSQSPRYKVAKRGQDVALRCDPISGHVSLFWYQQALGQGPEFLTYFQNEAQLDKSGLPSDRFFAERPEGSVSTLKIQRTQQEDSAVYLCASSRNRDNTEAFFGQGTRLTVV.

The table lists this clonotype with a count of one. The chain carries TRBV6-2 or TRBV6-3 and TRBJ1-2; 7 nucleotides align to TRBD1. This CDR3 has 13 residues. V shed 5 bases, J shed 7 bases, and the junction held 7 bases outside the gene matches. CDR1 is MNHEY and CDR2 is SVGEGT in the germline V gene. The CDR3 protein is CASSNQGQVGYTF. CDR3 DNA sequence: TGTGCCAGCAGTAACCAAGGACAGGTTGGCTACACCTTC.

The sample holds a few counts of this clonotype. The chain has TRBV15 and TRBJ2-4; 7 nucleotides line up with TRBD2. Trimming removed 5 bases from V and 0 bases from J; junction bases left unmatched: 10. Germline assignment: CDR1 LNHNV and CDR2 YYDKDF (reference sequence). CDR3 length: 17 amino acids. CDR3 protein: CATSPRGEPLAKNIQYF. DNA for the CDR3: TGTGCCACCAGCCCCCGGGGGGAGCCCTTAGCCAAAAACATTCAGTACTTC.

The rearrangement links TRBV20-1 to TRBJ2-7; 7 nucleotides match TRBD2. The CDR3 is 14 residues long. CDR1 and CDR2 (germline): DFQATT, SNEGSKA (reference sequence). V shed 0 bases and J 6 bases; nucleotides not matched to a gene: 8. CDR3 sequence (DNA): TGCAGTGCTAGAGACTTGGCGGGAGTGGGCGAGCAGTACTTC. It codes for CSARDLAGVGEQYF.

The chain employs TRBV11-3 and TRBJ2-1; TRBD2 might be the D (5 bases). This CDR3 contains 15 residues. Germline loops: CDR1 SGHNT, CDR2 YENEEA. The V end was cut by 5 bases, the J end by 0 bases, with 11 bases between. The CDR3 DNA is TGTGCCAGCAGCCGGACTCGAAACTCCTACAATGAGCAGTTCTTC. Amino acid sequence: CASSRTRNSYNEQFF.

V gene TRBV29-1 combines with J gene TRBJ2-7, with D tentatively TRBD1 (5 bases). Germline-derived CDR1 and CDR2 are SQVTM and ANQGSEA. This CDR3 spans 14 amino acids. The V gene lost 0 bases and the J gene lost 0 bases, with 9 bases spanning the gap. The DNA of the CDR3 is TGCAGCGTTGAAGAGGGTGACAGCTCCTACGAGCAGTACTTC. Translated: CSVEEGDSSYEQYF.

Note on this clonotype: At one end the junction does not follow the germline gene, possibly because of a read error. V and J are TRBV19 and TRBJ2-5, with TRBD1 matching over 8 bases. CDR1 is LNHDA and CDR2 is SQIVND in the germline V gene (reference sequence). There are 16 residues in the CDR3. In nucleotides, the CDR3 is TGTGCCAGTAGTATTCCGGACGGACAGGGTTGGGTGACCCTGTACTTC. It encodes CASSIPDGQGWVTLYF.